The sequence of this T cell receptor beta chain was determined in a study of response to subunit inactivated influenza vaccine. Germline V lookup: CDR1 SGHRS, CDR2 YFSETQ. The length of the CDR3 is 13 residues. V lost 4 bases, J lost 6 bases, and 14 bases lay in between. Each CDR3 protein is one row after TCRdb ran MiXCR on the RT-PCR reads. Of roughly 550,000 distinct CDR3 sequences in the sample, around a quarter were seen once. The same data also went into a second study, on T cells expressing NK-cell markers. From that second work: Scientists made TCR beta cDNA using 5'RACE template switching with UMIs. Sorted T-cell subsets CD3+CD56+NKG2C+, CD3+CD56+NKG2C- and CD3+CD56-NKG2C+ were TCR beta-sequenced. It was still unclear whether expanded NKG2C+ T cell clones were HCMV specific.

Specimen: CD4+ T cells sorted from PBMCs, collected 11 to 12 days after vaccination. This sequence originates from a man aged 45-60 years who received an inactivated influenza vaccine. The chain combines TRBV5-1 with TRBJ2-7; D may be TRBD2 (6 bases). Here the CDR3 DNA reads TGCGCCAGCAGCCCGGAGGGGACCCGCGAGCAGTACTTC. Protein product: CASSPEGTREQYF.